Only a few counts were recorded for the clone carrying this TCR beta chain. Its antigen is currently unknown. Germline-derived CDR1 and CDR2 are SEHNR and FQNEAQ (reference sequence). The CDR3 covers 16 residues. V was cut by 4 bases and J by 6 bases, with 21 bases left in between. The isolated RNA, all of it, was reverse transcribed, so expressed TCRB transcripts were what got sequenced. Roughly 3.6 million reads per sample on average were obtained from naive, central memory and regulatory T cell samples. The assay was immunoSEQ multiplex PCR, and TCRdb's table has in-frame clones only and misses some. The data hold roughly 150,000 clones, with about 8% observed a single time. This specimen belongs to a study of beta chain features in type 1 diabetes. Broader study findings: Researchers could not determine here whether HLA type influences TCRB rearrangement. Among patients with Type 1 diabetes, TCRB CDR3s were moderately but significantly shorter in every one of the four CD4+ subsets.

Material for sequencing was central memory CD4+ T cells from blood. The chain uses TRBV7-9 and TRBJ2-5, with D possibly being TRBD1 (7 bases). The receptor comes from a woman aged 40 to 50 with type 1 diabetes. The CDR3 reads CASSSLMEGAMKTQYF. In DNA, the CDR3 is TGTGCCAGCAGCTCGCTAATGGAGGGGGCTATGAAGACCCAGTACTTC.